This TCR beta chain was identified in a study of blood T cell repertoires in COVID-19. With 9 bases removed from V and 8 bases from J, the gap between germline ends came to 29 bases. Per the germline V gene, CDR1 is SGHNT and CDR2 is YYREEE (reference sequence). The CDR3 runs 17 residues. Only in-frame clones appear in the TCRdb table, and some are missing; sequencing was by immunoSEQ multiplex PCR. Altogether about 83,000 clones are present, more than 70% being singletons, with the ten largest covering under 8.5%. Sequencing was performed on peripheral blood. The chain recombines TRBV5-4 with TRBJ1-4; TRBD1 might be the D (5 bases). The receptor was derived from a middle-aged man with active COVID-19. The CDR3 protein is CATKFGQGGLPEEKLFF. The CDR3 DNA reads as TGTGCCACCAAGTTCGGGCAGGGTGGGCTACCGGAAGAAAAACTGTTTTTT.